This T cell receptor beta chain came from a study of graft-versus-host responses after intestinal transplantation. Study summary: Each transplant was multivisceral, liver-intestinal, or isolated intestinal. Following induction with anti-thymocyte globulin, all recipients were given tacrolimus and steroids for approximately three years. Study-wide results and caveats: Early after transplant, HvG clones declined as circulating GvH clones peaked. GvH clones occurred in recipient marrow; some first appeared in ileum or blood.

Germline V CDR1 and CDR2: MNHNS, SASEGT. This CDR3 has 13 residues. V lost 4 bases, J lost 5 bases, and 9 bases lay in between. The repertoire was sequenced with immunoSEQ multiplex PCR; TCRdb's copy has only in-frame clones and lacks some. The sample includes over 35,000 clones, under 95% seen only once; the top ten take 2.3%. Concerning this clone itself: Its specificity is not known.

This material consisted of PBMCs, taken approximately 320 days after intestinal transplant. The clonotype originates from a human patient who received an intestinal transplant, so some T cells may come from the graft donor. The V call is TRBV6-1, the J call TRBJ2-1; D remains ambiguous. The CDR3 spells CASSAQEHNEQFF. CDR3 in DNA: TGTGCCAGCAGTGCACAAGAGCACAATGAGCAGTTCTTC.